This TCR beta chain stems from a study of patients and donors after allogeneic stem cell transplantation. CDR3 length equals 16 residues. Trimming shortened V by 0 bases and J by 2 bases, and 16 bases separated the two germline ends. The V gene's germline CDR1 is DFQATT and CDR2 SNEGSKA (reference sequence). This clonotype was observed many times. A single record per CDR3 protein comes from TCRdb applying MiXCR to the RT-PCR reads. The table records 200,000 to 250,000 distinct CDR3 sequences, about 14% of them present only once. V and J are TRBV20-1 and TRBJ1-1; a weak D match, TRBD1 (5 bases). The sequencing input was blood, either unsorted or a sorted T cell fraction (not recorded which). This TCR was recovered from a human donor who was either an allogeneic HSCT recipient or a stem cell or donor lymphocyte infusion donor (not recorded which). It is not recorded whose cells these are; they may come from a transplant donor. In DNA, the CDR3 is TGCAGTGCTAGAGATATTTTCAGGGAGGTAAACACTGAAGCTTTCTTT. Translating gives CSARDIFREVNTEAFF.